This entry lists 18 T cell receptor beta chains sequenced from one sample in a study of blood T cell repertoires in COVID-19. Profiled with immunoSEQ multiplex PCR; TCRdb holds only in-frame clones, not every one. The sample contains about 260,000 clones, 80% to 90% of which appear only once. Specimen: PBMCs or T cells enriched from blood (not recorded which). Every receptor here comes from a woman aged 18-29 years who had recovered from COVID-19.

In DNA, the CDR3 is TGCGCCAGCAGTCCCCCAAGCAATCCGCTCCGAGAGACCCAGTACTTC. It encodes CASSPPSNPLRETQYF. The genes are TRBV23-1 and TRBJ2-5; D call uncertain. TRBV23-1 is treated as an ORF (open reading frame) with a function not yet certain. The length of the CDR3 is 16 residues. Trimming left V 4 bases short and J 4 bases short, with 19 bases between.

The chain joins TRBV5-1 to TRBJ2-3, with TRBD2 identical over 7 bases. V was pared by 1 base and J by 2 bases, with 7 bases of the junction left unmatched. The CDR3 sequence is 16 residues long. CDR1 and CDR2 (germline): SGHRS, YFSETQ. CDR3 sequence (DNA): TGCGCCAGCAGCTTGATGGGCGGGACTAACACAGATACGCAGTATTTT. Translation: CASSLMGGTNTDTQYF. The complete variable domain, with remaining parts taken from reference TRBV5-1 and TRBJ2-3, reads KAGVTQTPRYLIKTRGQQVTLSCSPISGHRSVSWYQQTPGQGLQFLFEYFSETQRNKGNFPGRFSGRQFSNSRSEMNVSTLELGDSALYLCASSLMGGTNTDTQYFGPGTRLTVL.

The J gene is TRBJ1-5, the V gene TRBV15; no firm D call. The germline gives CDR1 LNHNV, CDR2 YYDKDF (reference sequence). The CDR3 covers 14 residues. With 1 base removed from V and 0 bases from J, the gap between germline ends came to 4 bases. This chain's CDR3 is CATSRVSSNQPQHF. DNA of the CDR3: TGTGCCACCAGCAGAGTCAGTAGCAATCAGCCCCAGCATTTT. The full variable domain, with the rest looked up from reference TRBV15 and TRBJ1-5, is DAMVIQNPRYQVTQFGKPVTLSCSQTLNHNVMYWYQQKSSQAPKLLFHYYDKDFNNEADTPDNFQSRRPNTSFCFLDIRSPGLGDTAMYLCATSRVSSNQPQHFGDGTRLSIL.

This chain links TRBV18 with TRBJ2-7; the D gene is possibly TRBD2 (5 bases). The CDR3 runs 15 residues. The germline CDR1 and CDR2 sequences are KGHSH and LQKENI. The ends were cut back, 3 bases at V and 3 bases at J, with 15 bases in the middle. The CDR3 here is CASSPQDPGSYEQYF. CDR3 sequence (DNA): TGTGCCAGCTCACCGCAAGATCCGGGAAGCTACGAGCAGTACTTC.

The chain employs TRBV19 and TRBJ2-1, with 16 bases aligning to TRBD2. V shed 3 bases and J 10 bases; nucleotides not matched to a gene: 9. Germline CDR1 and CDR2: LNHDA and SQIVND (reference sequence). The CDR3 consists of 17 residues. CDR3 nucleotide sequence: TGTGCCAGTAGTATTGGTTCGGGGACTAGCGGGGGGGCGGAGCAGTTCTTC. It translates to CASSIGSGTSGGAEQFF.

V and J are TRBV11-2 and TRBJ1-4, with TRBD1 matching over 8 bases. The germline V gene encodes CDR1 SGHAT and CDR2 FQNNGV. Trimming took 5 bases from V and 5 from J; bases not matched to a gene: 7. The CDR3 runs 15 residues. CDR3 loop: CASSQIRGRNEKLFF. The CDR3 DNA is TGTGCCAGCAGCCAAATCAGGGGGCGGAATGAAAAACTGTTTTTT.

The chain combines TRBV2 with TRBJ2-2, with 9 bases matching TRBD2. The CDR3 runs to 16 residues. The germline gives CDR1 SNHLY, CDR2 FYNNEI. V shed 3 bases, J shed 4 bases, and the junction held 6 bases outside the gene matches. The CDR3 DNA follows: TGTGCCAGCAGTGAGATGCTAGCGGGGCCCACCGGGGAGCTGTTTTTT. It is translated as CASSEMLAGPTGELFF.

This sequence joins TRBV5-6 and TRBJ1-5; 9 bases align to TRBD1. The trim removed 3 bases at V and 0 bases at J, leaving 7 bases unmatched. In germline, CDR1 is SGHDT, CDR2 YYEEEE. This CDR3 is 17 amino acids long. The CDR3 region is CASSSKGQGNSNQPQHF. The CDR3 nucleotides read TGTGCCAGCAGCTCTAAAGGACAGGGGAATAGCAATCAGCCCCAGCATTTT.

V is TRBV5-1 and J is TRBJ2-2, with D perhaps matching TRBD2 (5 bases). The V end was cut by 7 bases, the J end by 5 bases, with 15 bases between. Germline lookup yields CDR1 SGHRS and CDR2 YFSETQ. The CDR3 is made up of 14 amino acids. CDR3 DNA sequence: TGCGCCAGCTATCTAGCAGGTTCTACCGGGGAGCTGTTTTTT. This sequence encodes CASYLAGSTGELFF.

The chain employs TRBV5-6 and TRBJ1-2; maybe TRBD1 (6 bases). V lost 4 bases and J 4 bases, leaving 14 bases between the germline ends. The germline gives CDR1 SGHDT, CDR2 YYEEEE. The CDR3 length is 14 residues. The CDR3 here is CASSETQGTYGYTF. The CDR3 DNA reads TGTGCCAGCAGCGAGACCCAGGGGACCTATGGCTACACCTTC.

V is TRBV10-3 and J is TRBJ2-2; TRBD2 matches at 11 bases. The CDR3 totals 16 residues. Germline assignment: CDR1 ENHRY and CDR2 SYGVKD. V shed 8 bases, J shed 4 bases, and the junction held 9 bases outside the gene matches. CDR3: CAIGLLAGGLTGELFF. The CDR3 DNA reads TGTGCCATCGGTCTGCTAGCGGGGGGTCTCACCGGGGAGCTGTTTTTT.

The CDR3 coding sequence is TGTGCCAGCAGTAGGGAGATTCACACTGAAGCTTTCTTT. Protein sequence: CASSREIHTEAFF. The rearrangement links TRBV6-4 to TRBJ1-1; D gene ambiguous. CDR1 MRHNA and CDR2 SNTAGT come from the germline V gene. V was clipped by 5 bases and J by 3 bases, with 10 bases between them. The CDR3 contains 13 residues.

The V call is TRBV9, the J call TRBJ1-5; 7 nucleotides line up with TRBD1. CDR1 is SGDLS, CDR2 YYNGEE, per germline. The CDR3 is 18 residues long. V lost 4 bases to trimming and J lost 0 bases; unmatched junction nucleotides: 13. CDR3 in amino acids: CASSHRGKSCCSNQPQHF. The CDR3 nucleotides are TGTGCCAGCAGCCACAGGGGCAAATCCTGCTGTAGCAATCAGCCCCAGCATTTT.

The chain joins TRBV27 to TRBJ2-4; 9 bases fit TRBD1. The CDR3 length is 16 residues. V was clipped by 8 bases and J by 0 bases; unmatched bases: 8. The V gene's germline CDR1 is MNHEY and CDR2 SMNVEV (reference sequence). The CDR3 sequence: CASGQGRGIAKNIQYF. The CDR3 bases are TGTGCCAGCGGACAGGGGAGAGGAATAGCCAAAAACATTCAGTACTTC.

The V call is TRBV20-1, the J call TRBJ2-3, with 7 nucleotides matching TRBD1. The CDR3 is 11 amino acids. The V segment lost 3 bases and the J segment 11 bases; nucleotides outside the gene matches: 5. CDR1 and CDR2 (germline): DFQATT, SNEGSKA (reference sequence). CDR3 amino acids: CSASYRGRQYF. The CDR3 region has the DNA TGCAGTGCTAGCTACAGGGGCCGGCAGTATTTT.

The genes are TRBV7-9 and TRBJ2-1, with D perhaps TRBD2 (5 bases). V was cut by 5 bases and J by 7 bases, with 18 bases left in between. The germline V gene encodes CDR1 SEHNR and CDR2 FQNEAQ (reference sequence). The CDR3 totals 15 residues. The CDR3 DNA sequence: TGTGCCAGCAGCCGTGGACTCAATGTGGGGAATGAGCAGTTCTTC. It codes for CASSRGLNVGNEQFF.

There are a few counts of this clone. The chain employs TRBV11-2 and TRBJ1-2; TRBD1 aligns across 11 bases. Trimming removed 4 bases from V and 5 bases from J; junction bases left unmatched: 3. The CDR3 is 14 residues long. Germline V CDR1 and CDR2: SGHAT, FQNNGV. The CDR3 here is CASSSGQGAYGYTF. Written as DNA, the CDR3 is TGTGCCAGCAGCTCCGGACAGGGGGCGTATGGCTACACCTTC.

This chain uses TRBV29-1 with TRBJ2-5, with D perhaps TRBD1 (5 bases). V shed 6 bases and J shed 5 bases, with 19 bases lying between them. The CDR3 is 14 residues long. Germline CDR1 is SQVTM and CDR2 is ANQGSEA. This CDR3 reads CSVGYKGAIETQYF. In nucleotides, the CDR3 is TGCAGCGTCGGGTACAAAGGGGCAATCGAGACCCAGTACTTC.